This T cell receptor (beta chain) appears in the sequencing data of a study of OX40 agonist ivuxolimab in advanced cancers. This clone was picked up a small number of times. CDR1 SGHNT and CDR2 YYREEE come from the germline V gene (reference sequence). The CDR3 runs 14 residues. Trimming took off 0 bases at V and 4 bases at J, with 7 bases between the two ends. Repertoires were generated with immunoSEQ multiplex PCR, while TCRdb's copy carries only in-frame clones and drops some. The table lists 76,000 or so clones, about nine tenths of them singletons. This specimen was CD4+ or CD8+ T cells sorted from blood, taken in a trial of the OX40 agonist ivuxolimab. The chain uses TRBV5-4 and TRBJ1-4; D unresolved. The sequence came from an adult with an advanced solid tumor such as melanoma, head and neck, liver or kidney cancer. The CDR3 protein is CASSLERFNEKLFF. CDR3 DNA sequence: TGTGCCAGCAGCTTGGAACGGTTTAATGAAAAACTGTTTTTT.